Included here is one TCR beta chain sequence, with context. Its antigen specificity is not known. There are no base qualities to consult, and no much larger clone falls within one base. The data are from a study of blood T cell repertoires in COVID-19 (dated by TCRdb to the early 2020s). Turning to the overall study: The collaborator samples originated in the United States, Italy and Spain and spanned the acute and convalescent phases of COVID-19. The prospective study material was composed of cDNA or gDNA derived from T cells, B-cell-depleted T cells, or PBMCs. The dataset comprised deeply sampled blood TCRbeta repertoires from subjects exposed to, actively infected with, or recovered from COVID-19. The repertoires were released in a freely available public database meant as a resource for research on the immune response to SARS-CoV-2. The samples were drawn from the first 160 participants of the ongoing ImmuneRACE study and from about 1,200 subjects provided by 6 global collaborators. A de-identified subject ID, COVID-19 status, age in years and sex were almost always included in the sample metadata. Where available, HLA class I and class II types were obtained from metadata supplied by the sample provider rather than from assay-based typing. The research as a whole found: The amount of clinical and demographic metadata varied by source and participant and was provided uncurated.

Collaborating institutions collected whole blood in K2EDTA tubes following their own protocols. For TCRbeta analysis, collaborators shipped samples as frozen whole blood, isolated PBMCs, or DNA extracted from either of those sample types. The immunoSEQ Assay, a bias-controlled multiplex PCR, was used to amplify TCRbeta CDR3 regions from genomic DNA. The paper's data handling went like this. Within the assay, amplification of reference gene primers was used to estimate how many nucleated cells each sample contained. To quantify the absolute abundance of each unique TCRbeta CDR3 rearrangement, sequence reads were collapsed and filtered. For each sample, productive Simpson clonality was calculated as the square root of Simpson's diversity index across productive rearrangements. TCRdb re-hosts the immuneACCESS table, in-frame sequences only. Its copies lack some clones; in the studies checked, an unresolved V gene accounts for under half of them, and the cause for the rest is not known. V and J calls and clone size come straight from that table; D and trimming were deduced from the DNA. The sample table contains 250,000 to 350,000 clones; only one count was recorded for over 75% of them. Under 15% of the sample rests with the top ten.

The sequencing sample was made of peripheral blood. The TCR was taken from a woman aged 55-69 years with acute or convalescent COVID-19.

The sequence in DNA is TGTGCCAGCAGTGAAGTATCCGCAACTAATGAAAAACTGTTTTTT. Its protein is CASSEVSATNEKLFF. The chain was built from TRBV2 and TRBJ1-4; there is no confident call for the D gene. CDR1 and CDR2, looked up from the germline V gene, are SNHLY and FYNNEI. The junction shows trimming of 1 base on V and 0 bases on J, plus 6 bases between the germline ends. From its cysteine to its phenylalanine, the CDR3 spans 15 amino acids. CDR3 DNA only is kept here, 45 bases in frame from base 1.